The clone carrying this TCR beta chain was found many times. Its antigen remains unidentified. cDNA synthesis used the whole RNA isolate, giving expressed TCRB sequences. Using immunoSEQ multiplex PCR, the repertoire was profiled, and TCRdb retains in-frame clones only, with some absent. Found here are 300,000 to 350,000 clones, roughly 8% of them singletons; the top ten hold around 0.44%. This entry comes from a study of beta chain features in type 1 diabetes. About the research overall: In age, gender and cell yields, patients were similar to healthy donors. Study-wide points: Reduced insertions and increased deletions marked VDJ junctions in type 1 diabetes patients. Within each of all four CD4+ subsets, Type 1 diabetes patients had TCRB CDR3s that were moderately but significantly shorter.

Naive, central memory, regulatory and stem cell-like memory cells within the CD4+ compartment were sorted using CD45RO/CCR7/CD25/CD127/CD95/CD27. This CDR3 comprises 18 residues. The sample was central memory CD4+ T cells from blood. The TCR originated in a woman aged 18-29 years in good health. The V gene is TRBV21-1, the J gene TRBJ2-1; TRBD2, as called in the table, went unchecked against the DNA. TRBV21-1 is noted as a pseudogene. The CDR3 coding sequence is TGTGCAAGGGGCGGGACTAGCGGGAGGGAACCCCCCTACAATGAGCAGTTCTTC. Translated, it gives CARGGTSGREPPYNEQFF.